This TCR beta chain emerged from a study of blood T cells in healthy people across ages. Across the study: Using template switching, researchers captured about one barcoded beta molecule for each two T cells. Overall study results and limits: Age showed a roughly linear inverse relationship with TCR beta diversity per million T cells.

For the second PCR, which ran for roughly 7 to 11 cycles, a sample-barcoded 5' primer and a J-beta primer mix were used. Each CDR3 protein is one row after TCRdb ran MiXCR on the 5' RACE reads. This sample carries around 990,000 distinct CDR3 sequences, about 23% of them seen once, and the ten largest clones take 0.65% to 0.95%. A remark on this clonotype: Its antigen is still unknown.

The V gene's germline CDR1 is LGHDT and CDR2 YNNKEL (reference sequence). With 4 bases removed from V and 1 base from J, the gap between germline ends came to 13 bases. The CDR3 runs 15 residues. The data also belong to a second study, concerning T cells of mothers and their children. From that second work: Slightly higher, non-significant overlap characterized related mother-child pairs relative to unrelated pairs.

The chain uses TRBV3-1 and TRBJ1-2; the D is unclear. The sequenced material came from blood. The TCR originated in a girl aged 2 to 9 in good health. CDR3 nucleotide sequence: TGTGCCAGCAGCCCCCCCGGTGCGTTTAACTATGGCTACACCTTC. Translation gives CASSPPGAFNYGYTF.